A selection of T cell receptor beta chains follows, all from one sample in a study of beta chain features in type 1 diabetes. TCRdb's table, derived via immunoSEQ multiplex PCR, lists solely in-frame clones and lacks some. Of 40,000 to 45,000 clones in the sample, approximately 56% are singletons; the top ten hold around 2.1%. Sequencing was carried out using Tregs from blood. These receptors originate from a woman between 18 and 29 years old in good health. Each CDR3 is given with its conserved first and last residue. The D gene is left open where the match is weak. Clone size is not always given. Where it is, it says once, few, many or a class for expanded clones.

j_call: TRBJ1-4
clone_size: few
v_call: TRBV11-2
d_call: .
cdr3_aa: CASSLLRGRDEKLFF
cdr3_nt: TGTGCCAGCAGCTTACTTCGGGGTCGGGATGAAAAACTGTTTTTT

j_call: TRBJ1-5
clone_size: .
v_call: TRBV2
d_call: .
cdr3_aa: CASSSQGLNQPQHF
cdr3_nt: TGTGCCAGCAGTTCACAGGGTCTCAATCAGCCCCAGCATTTT

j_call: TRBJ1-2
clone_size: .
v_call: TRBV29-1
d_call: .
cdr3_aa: CSVFRQDNYGYTF
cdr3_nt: TGCAGCGTTTTCCGACAGGACAACTATGGCTACACCTTC

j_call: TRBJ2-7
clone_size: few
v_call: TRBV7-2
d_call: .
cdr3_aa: CASSLADRERRYEQYF
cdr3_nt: TGTGCCAGCAGCTTAGCGGACCGGGAGCGTAGGTACGAGCAGTACTTC

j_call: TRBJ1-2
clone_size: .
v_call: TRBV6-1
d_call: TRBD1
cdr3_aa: CASSALQGYYGYTF
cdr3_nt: TGTGCCAGCAGTGCTTTACAGGGGTACTATGGCTACACCTTC

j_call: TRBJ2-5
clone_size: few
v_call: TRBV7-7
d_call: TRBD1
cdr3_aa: CASSSQDRGETQYF
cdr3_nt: TGTGCTAGCAGCTCCCAAGACAGGGGAGAGACCCAGTACTTC

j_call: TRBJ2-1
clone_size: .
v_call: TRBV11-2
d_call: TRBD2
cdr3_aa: CASRKGLAGAYNEQFF
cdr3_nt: TGTGCCAGCAGGAAGGGTCTAGCGGGAGCTTACAATGAGCAGTTCTTC

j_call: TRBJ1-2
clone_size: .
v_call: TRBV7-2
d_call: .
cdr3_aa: CASSYPLGGYTF
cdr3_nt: TGTGCCAGCAGTTATCCCCTCGGTGGCTACACCTTC

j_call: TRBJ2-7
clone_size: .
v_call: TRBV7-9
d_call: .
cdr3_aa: CASSPQGGYYEQYF
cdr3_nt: TGTGCCAGCAGTCCACAGGGTGGGTACTACGAGCAGTACTTC

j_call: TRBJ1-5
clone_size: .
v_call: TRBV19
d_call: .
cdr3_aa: CASSSQGPQFDSNQPQHF
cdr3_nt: TGTGCCAGTAGTTCCCAGGGTCCACAGTTCGATAGCAATCAGCCCCAGCATTTT

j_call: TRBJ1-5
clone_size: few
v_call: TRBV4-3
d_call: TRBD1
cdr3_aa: CASSQDGQGWSNQPQHF
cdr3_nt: TGCGCCAGCAGCCAGGATGGACAGGGGTGGAGCAATCAGCCCCAGCATTTT

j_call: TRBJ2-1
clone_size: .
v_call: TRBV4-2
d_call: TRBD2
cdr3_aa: CASSQVTSGRVGYNEQFF
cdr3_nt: TGTGCCAGCAGCCAAGTTACTAGCGGGAGAGTAGGGTACAATGAGCAGTTCTTC

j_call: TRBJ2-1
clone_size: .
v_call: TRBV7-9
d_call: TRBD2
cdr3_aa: CASSLFRGGAGLAHEQFF
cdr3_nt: TGTGCCAGCAGCTTATTTCGGGGGGGCGCGGGACTAGCGCATGAGCAGTTCTTC

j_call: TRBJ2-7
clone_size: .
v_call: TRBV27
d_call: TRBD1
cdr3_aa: CASAVRTWNRGSYEQYF
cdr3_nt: TGTGCCAGCGCTGTCCGGACGTGGAACAGGGGATCCTACGAGCAGTACTTC

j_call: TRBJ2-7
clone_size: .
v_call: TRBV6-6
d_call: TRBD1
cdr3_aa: CASSLPRDRDEQYF
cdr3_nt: TGTGCCAGCAGTCTTCCCCGGGACAGGGACGAGCAGTACTTC

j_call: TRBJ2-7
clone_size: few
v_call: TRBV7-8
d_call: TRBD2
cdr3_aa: CASSQTKPGTSGAYEQYF
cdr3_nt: TGTGCCAGCAGCCAGACAAAGCCCGGGACTAGCGGGGCCTACGAGCAGTACTTC

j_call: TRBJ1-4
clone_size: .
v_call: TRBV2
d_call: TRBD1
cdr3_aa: CASTQGATPTNEKLFF
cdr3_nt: TGTGCCAGCACTCAGGGGGCCACCCCAACTAATGAAAAACTGTTTTTT

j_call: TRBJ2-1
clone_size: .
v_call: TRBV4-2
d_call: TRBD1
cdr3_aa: CASSQVSQGDNEQFF
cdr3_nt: TGTGCCAGCAGCCAAGTCTCACAGGGGGATAATGAGCAGTTCTTC

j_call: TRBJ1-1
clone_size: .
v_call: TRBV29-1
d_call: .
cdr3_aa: CSVDRARGWNTEAFF
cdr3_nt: TGCAGCGTTGACCGGGCAAGGGGTTGGAACACTGAAGCTTTCTTT

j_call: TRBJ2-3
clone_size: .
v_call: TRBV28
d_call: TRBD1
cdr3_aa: CASRDGTARRDTQYF
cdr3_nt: TGTGCCAGCAGAGACGGGACAGCCAGAAGAGATACGCAGTATTTT

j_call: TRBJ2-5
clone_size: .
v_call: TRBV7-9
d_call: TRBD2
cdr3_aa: CASSLVSGRAAETQYF
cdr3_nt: TGTGCCAGCAGCTTAGTGAGCGGGAGGGCCGCAGAGACCCAGTACTTC

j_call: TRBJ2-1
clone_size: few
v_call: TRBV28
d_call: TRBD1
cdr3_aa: CASTPTGGTYNEQFF
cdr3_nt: TGTGCCAGCACCCCGACAGGGGGGACCTACAATGAGCAGTTCTTC

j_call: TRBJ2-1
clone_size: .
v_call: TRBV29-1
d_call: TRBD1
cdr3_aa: CSGRRDSAYNEQFF
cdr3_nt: TGCAGCGGCCGCCGGGACAGTGCCTACAATGAGCAGTTCTTC

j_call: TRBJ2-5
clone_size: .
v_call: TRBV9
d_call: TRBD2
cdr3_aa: CASSVGGLAAIGTQYF
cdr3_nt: TGTGCCAGCAGCGTAGGTGGACTAGCGGCGATTGGGACCCAGTACTTC

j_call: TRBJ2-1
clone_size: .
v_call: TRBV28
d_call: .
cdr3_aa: CASSRVVEQFF
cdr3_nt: TGTGCCAGCAGTCGAGTGGTTGAGCAGTTCTTC

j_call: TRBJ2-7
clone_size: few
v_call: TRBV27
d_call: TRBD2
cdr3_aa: CASSPSPRGSYEQYF
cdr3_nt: TGTGCCAGCAGTCCCTCCCCCCGCGGGAGCTACGAGCAGTACTTC

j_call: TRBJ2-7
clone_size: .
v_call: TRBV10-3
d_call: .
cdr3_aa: CAISEGWRSYEQYF
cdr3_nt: TGTGCCATCAGTGAGGGCTGGCGGTCCTACGAGCAGTACTTC